This is a list of T cell receptor beta chains from one sample in a study of CD8+CD57+ T cells in acquired aplastic anemia. TCRdb redid the calling of the reads with MiXCR, one entry per CDR3 protein. The repertoire holds about 200,000 distinct CDR3 sequences, less than 75% seen once, with roughly 50% in the top ten. Sequencing was done on a sample of sorted CD4+, CD8+, or CD8+CD57+ T cells (not recorded which) from PBMCs. Source of these receptors: a human donor with aplastic anemia. CDR3s include the opening cysteine and the closing phenylalanine or tryptophan. The order of the fields is D gene, clone size, V gene, J gene, CDR3 protein, CDR3 DNA. D genes are given only for firm matches. The size of a clone is reported for some rows only, either as once, few or many, or as a class for expanded clones.

NA	NA	TRBV6-1	TRBJ1-5	CASMPAGNQPQHF	TGTGCCAGCATGCCGGCGGGCAATCAGCCCCAGCATTTT
NA	NA	TRBV7-9	TRBJ2-7	CASSLPGGPYEQYF	TGTGCCAGCAGCTTACCAGGGGGGCCCTACGAGCAGTACTTC
TRBD1	NA	TRBV29-1	TRBJ1-2	CSVEPRGGASYGYTF	TGCAGCGTTGAGCCCAGGGGGGGAGCTTCCTATGGCTACACCTTC
TRBD2	NA	TRBV19	TRBJ2-3	CASSRKPLAVSTDTQYF	TGTGCCAGTAGCCGGAAACCTCTAGCGGTTAGCACAGATACGCAGTATTTT
TRBD2	NA	TRBV10-3	TRBJ2-1	CAISERTSGRYEQFF	TGTGCCATCAGTGAGAGGACTAGCGGGAGATATGAGCAGTTCTTC
NA	NA	TRBV7-3	TRBJ2-2	CASSLSAPMGLAGELFF	TGTGCCAGCAGCTTAAGTGCCCCTATGGGACTGGCCGGGGAGCTGTTTTTT
TRBD1	NA	TRBV20-1	TRBJ1-2	CSAIWDRGGYTF	TGCAGTGCTATTTGGGACAGGGGTGGCTACACCTTC
TRBD1	NA	TRBV12-3/TRBV12-4	TRBJ1-2	CASSEGGDGYTF	TGTGCCAGCAGTGAAGGGGGCGATGGCTACACCTTC
NA	NA	TRBV5-4	TRBJ2-7	CASSYGGRGKKEQYF	TGTGCCAGCAGTTACGGGGGGCGGGGGAAAAAGGAGCAGTACTTC
TRBD2	NA	TRBV25-1	TRBJ2-1	CASSPGLAGELSYNEQFF	TGTGCCAGCAGCCCGGGACTAGCGGGAGAATTGTCCTACAATGAGCAGTTCTTC
TRBD2	once	TRBV7-2	TRBJ2-1	CASSLIGEGLGEQFF	TGTGCCAGCAGCTTAATTGGGGAGGGCCTGGGTGAGCAGTTCTTC
NA	once	TRBV24-1	TRBJ2-1	CATGNRNSYNEQFF	TGTGCCACCGGGAACAGGAACTCCTACAATGAGCAGTTCTTC
NA	NA	TRBV2	TRBJ1-5	CASRDGGTQPQHF	TGTGCCAGCAGGGATGGGGGCACTCAGCCCCAGCATTTT
NA	NA	TRBV18	TRBJ1-6	CASSPVPTHSSYNSPLHF	TGTGCCAGCTCACCCGTTCCGACACATAGCTCCTATAATTCACCCCTCCACTTT
TRBD2	few	TRBV20-1	TRBJ2-7	CSAPHSGTSSYEQYF	TGCAGTGCTCCCCATAGCGGGACGAGCTCCTACGAGCAGTACTTC
TRBD2	NA	TRBV2	TRBJ2-1	CASSGGRAASYNEQFF	TGTGCCAGCAGTGGTGGGAGGGCCGCATCCTACAATGAGCAGTTCTTC
NA	NA	TRBV2	TRBJ2-1	CASSGGTGSYNEQFF	TGTGCCAGCAGTGGAGGGACTGGCTCCTACAATGAGCAGTTCTTC
NA	NA	TRBV6-4	TRBJ2-7	CASEEQYF	TGTGCCAGCGAAGAGCAGTACTTC
NA	NA	TRBV12-3/TRBV12-4	TRBJ2-2	CASSENRVTNTGELFF	TGTGCCAGCAGTGAAAACAGGGTAACGAACACCGGGGAGCTGTTTTTT
NA	NA	TRBV15	TRBJ2-5	CATSVSGPRGATQYF	TGTGCCACCAGCGTCTCCGGGCCCCGAGGGGCGACCCAGTACTTC
NA	NA	TRBV5-1	TRBJ2-1	CASSLVLYNEQFF	TGTGCCAGCAGCTTAGTACTTTACAATGAGCAGTTCTTC
TRBD2	many	TRBV2	TRBJ2-7	CASNPSGGVSYEQYF	TGTGCCAGCAACCCAAGCGGGGGGGTATCCTACGAGCAGTACTTC
TRBD2	many	TRBV20-1	TRBJ2-4	CSARVRAGGPENIQYF	TGCAGTGCTAGAGTGAGGGCGGGGGGGCCCGAGAACATTCAGTACTTC
NA	NA	TRBV7-2	TRBJ2-3	CASSYAPDTQYF	TGTGCCAGCAGCTACGCCCCCGATACGCAGTATTTT
NA	NA	TRBV7-9	TRBJ2-5	CASSSHAGGVTQYF	TGTGCCAGCAGCTCCCATGCGGGCGGGGTGACCCAGTACTTC
NA	NA	TRBV10-3	TRBJ2-7	CASSTGTPPVYEQYF	TGTGCCAGCAGTACCGGGACTCCCCCTGTCTACGAGCAGTACTTC
NA	NA	TRBV20-1	TRBJ2-7	CSASGARGFSYEQYF	TGCAGTGCTAGCGGGGCACGCGGGTTCTCCTACGAGCAGTACTTC
NA	NA	TRBV5-6	TRBJ1-4	CASSQDQAGLAEKLFF	TGCGCCAGCAGCCAAGATCAAGCAGGGCTCGCTGAAAAACTGTTTTTT
TRBD2	NA	TRBV10-3	TRBJ2-3	CAIMASGRVGSGTQYF	TGTGCCATCATGGCTAGCGGGAGAGTCGGGTCAGGTACGCAGTATTTT
NA	NA	TRBV29-1	TRBJ2-1	CSVRGGFNEQFF	TGCAGCGTTAGGGGGGGGTTCAATGAGCAGTTCTTC
TRBD2	NA	TRBV10-3	TRBJ2-7	CAIGKTSGDGSYEQYF	TGTGCCATCGGTAAGACTAGCGGGGATGGCTCCTACGAGCAGTACTTC
TRBD1	NA	TRBV11-2	TRBJ1-3	CASSLRTGADTIYF	TGTGCCAGCAGCCTACGGACAGGGGCAGACACCATATATTTT
NA	many	TRBV5-4	TRBJ2-1	CASSAPLGEQFF	TGTGCCAGCAGCGCCCCCCTTGGCGAGCAGTTCTTC
NA	NA	TRBV13	TRBJ1-2	CASSLGPDPYGYTF	TGTGCCAGCAGCTTAGGTCCAGACCCCTATGGCTACACCTTC
TRBD2	NA	TRBV2	TRBJ2-3	CASRWTSGTYTDTQYF	TGTGCCAGCAGGTGGACTAGCGGGACATACACAGATACGCAGTATTTT
NA	many	TRBV19	TRBJ1-5	CASRWREPNQPQHF	TGTGCCAGTCGGTGGAGGGAACCCAATCAGCCCCAGCATTTT
NA	NA	TRBV24-1	TRBJ2-7	CATSVAKEGASYEQYF	TGTGCCACCAGTGTGGCTAAGGAAGGGGCCTCCTACGAGCAGTACTTC
TRBD2	NA	TRBV20-1	TRBJ2-3	CSGEGLGGTIVWDTQYF	TGCAGTGGGGAGGGCTTGGGGGGAACAATAGTGTGGGATACGCAGTATTTT
NA	NA	TRBV29-1	TRBJ1-2	CSADGYTF	TGCAGCGCTGATGGCTACACCTTC
TRBD2	NA	TRBV10-3	TRBJ2-7	CATAGLALSSSYEQYF	TGTGCCACCGCGGGACTAGCCCTCTCAAGCTCCTACGAGCAGTACTTC
TRBD2	NA	TRBV11-2	TRBJ2-3	CASTPGLAGEDTQYF	TGTGCCAGCACCCCGGGACTAGCGGGAGAAGATACGCAGTATTTT
NA	many	TRBV7-8	TRBJ1-4	CASSPRRVGNEKLFF	TGTGCCAGCAGCCCCCGTCGTGTGGGGAATGAAAAACTGTTTTTT
NA	many	TRBV10-3	TRBJ2-3	CAISPLGIQSTDTQYF	TGTGCCATCAGCCCCCTGGGTATACAAAGCACAGATACGCAGTATTTT
NA	few	TRBV10-3	TRBJ2-2	CAIAGAGDTGELFF	TGTGCCATCGCGGGCGCTGGGGACACCGGGGAGCTGTTTTTT
NA	few	TRBV29-1	TRBJ2-7	CSVGSVYSYEQYF	TGCAGCGTTGGATCGGTCTACTCCTACGAGCAGTACTTC
TRBD1	NA	TRBV4-1	TRBJ2-5	CASSQDRGQEETQYF	TGTGCCAGCAGCCAAGATAGGGGGCAGGAAGAGACCCAGTACTTC
TRBD2	NA	TRBV7-2	TRBJ2-3	CASSQSGVVTDTQYF	TGTGCCAGCAGTCAAAGCGGGGTGGTCACAGATACGCAGTATTTT
NA	NA	TRBV20-1	TRBJ2-3	CSARSLKIYTDTQYF	TGCAGTGCTAGAAGCCTAAAAATTTATACAGATACGCAGTATTTT
TRBD1	NA	TRBV29-1	TRBJ1-5	CSVRTGTSNQPQHF	TGCAGCGTACGGACAGGGACGAGCAATCAGCCCCAGCATTTT
NA	NA	TRBV24-1	TRBJ2-1	CATSGGQGGYNEQFF	TGTGCCACCAGTGGGGGGCAGGGGGGATACAATGAGCAGTTCTTC
NA	NA	TRBV15	TRBJ2-4	CATSRDWGPSIQYF	TGTGCCACCAGCAGAGATTGGGGGCCTAGCATTCAGTACTTC
TRBD1	NA	TRBV29-1	TRBJ1-2	CSVEGPRRQGRGYTF	TGCAGCGTTGAAGGCCCAAGACGACAGGGGAGGGGCTACACCTTC
TRBD1	NA	TRBV12-3/TRBV12-4	TRBJ1-1	CASNMRTGRTDEAFF	TGTGCCAGCAATATGAGGACAGGGCGGACTGATGAAGCTTTCTTT
NA	NA	TRBV10-2	TRBJ2-7	CASIEPGAYEQYF	TGCGCCAGCATAGAACCGGGGGCCTACGAGCAGTACTTC
TRBD1	NA	TRBV5-5	TRBJ1-2	CASSGGQGGTF	TGTGCCAGCAGCGGGGGACAGGGAGGAACCTTC
NA	many	TRBV7-3	TRBJ2-1	CASSSKVGGYNEQFF	TGTGCCAGCAGCTCGAAGGTTGGGGGTTACAATGAGCAGTTCTTC
NA	NA	TRBV5-1	TRBJ2-3	CASSLEGTLTDTQYF	TGCGCCAGCAGCTTGGAGGGGACATTGACAGATACGCAGTATTTT
NA	NA	TRBV2	TRBJ1-1	CASIKDTMNTEAFF	TGTGCCAGCATAAAGGACACAATGAACACTGAAGCTTTCTTT
TRBD1	NA	TRBV9	TRBJ1-6	CASSQTGANSPLHF	TGTGCCAGCAGCCAAACAGGGGCTAATTCACCCCTCCACTTT